This T cell receptor (beta chain) stems from a study of vaccination effects on CD4 cells after COVID-19. Concerning this clone itself: No antigen is known for it.

Germline CDR1 SGHDT, CDR2 YYEEEE. After removal of 3 bases from V and 9 bases from J, the junction contained 12 bases not matched to a gene. The CDR3 is 17 residues long. ViraFEST used viral peptide pools to expand antigen-specific CD4+ T cells before sequencing. Cells that had been cultured for roughly eleven days were the source of isolated CD4+ T cells. Each participant received a vaccine that was either BNT162b2 or mRNA-1273, given as two doses. Clones were sequenced by immunoSEQ multiplex PCR, and TCRdb holds only the in-frame ones, with some missing. The sample has about 28,000 clones; roughly 80% are singletons.

This TCR derives from a human donor who received a COVID-19 vaccine. The starting material was CD4+ T cells from PBMCs cultured with HCoV-NL63 spike peptides, obtained after COVID-19 vaccination. This sequence joins TRBV5-6 and TRBJ1-6; the match to TRBD1 covers 10 bases. The CDR3 region has the DNA TGTGCCAGCAGCTCTATATTACGACAGGGGGCACGTTCACCCCTCCACTTT. Protein sequence: CASSSILRQGARSPLHF.